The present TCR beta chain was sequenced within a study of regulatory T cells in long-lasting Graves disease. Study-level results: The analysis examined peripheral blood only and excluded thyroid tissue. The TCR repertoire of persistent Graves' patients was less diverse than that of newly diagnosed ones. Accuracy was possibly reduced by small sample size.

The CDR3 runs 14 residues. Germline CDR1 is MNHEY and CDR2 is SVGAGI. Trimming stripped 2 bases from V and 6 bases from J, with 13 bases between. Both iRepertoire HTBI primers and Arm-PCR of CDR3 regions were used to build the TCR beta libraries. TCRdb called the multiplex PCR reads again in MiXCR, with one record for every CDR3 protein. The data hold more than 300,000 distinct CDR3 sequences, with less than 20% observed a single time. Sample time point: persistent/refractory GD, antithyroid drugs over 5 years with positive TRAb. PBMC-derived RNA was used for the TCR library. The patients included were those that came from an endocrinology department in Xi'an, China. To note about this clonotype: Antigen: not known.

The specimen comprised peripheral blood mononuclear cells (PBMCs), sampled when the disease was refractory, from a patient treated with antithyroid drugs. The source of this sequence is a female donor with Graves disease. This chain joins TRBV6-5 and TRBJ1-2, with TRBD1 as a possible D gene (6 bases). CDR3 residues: CASSYTGRIDGYTF. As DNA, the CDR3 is TGTGCCAGCAGTTACACAGGGAGAATCGATGGCTACACCTTC.